The 28 T cell receptor beta chains reported below all come from one sample, sequenced in a study of T cells in tuberculosis. Sequencing was performed with immunoSEQ multiplex PCR; in TCRdb, only in-frame clones are kept and a portion is missing. The sample shows under 40,000 clones, roughly 92% of them seen only once. The material sequenced was PBMCs. The receptors shown here come from a donor aged 10-29 years with latent tuberculosis or without tuberculosis infection.

The rearrangement uses TRBV11-3 and TRBJ2-3; 10 nucleotides match TRBD2. V was clipped by 4 bases and J by 1 base; unmatched bases: 5. CDR1 is SGHNT and CDR2 is YENEEA in the germline V gene. The CDR3 contains 16 residues. CDR3 coding DNA: TGTGCCAGCAGCTCAGTCAGCGGGAGGGGCACAGATACGCAGTATTTT. It yields the protein CASSSVSGRGTDTQYF.

The chain uses TRBV4-3 and TRBJ2-7; 9 bases match TRBD1. J gave up 4 bases and V 4 bases, and 5 bases lay outside the gene matches. Germline lookup yields CDR1 LGHNA and CDR2 YSLEER. The CDR3 consists of 14 residues. CDR3 DNA sequence: TGCGCCAGCAGCCCGACAGGGGGAGGTTACGAGCAGTACTTC. It specifies CASSPTGGGYEQYF.

V usage is TRBV27 and J usage is TRBJ1-2; D not certain. The CDR3 consists of 16 residues. Germline CDR1 and CDR2: MNHEY and SMNVEV (reference sequence). The V end was cut by 0 bases, the J end by 4 bases, with 15 bases between. In DNA form, the CDR3 reads TGTGCCAGCAGTTTATCGGCAGGCGCTGGATTCTATGGCTACACCTTC. Translation gives CASSLSAGAGFYGYTF.

V and J are TRBV6-4 and TRBJ2-1; 7 bases align to TRBD1. The junction had 11 bases not matched to a gene; V was cut back by 6 bases and J by 3 bases. The germline CDR1 and CDR2 sequences are MRHNA and SNTAGT. The CDR3 totals 16 residues. The CDR3 loop is CASSGTDRSSYNEQFF. The CDR3 coding sequence is TGTGCCAGCAGCGGGACAGACCGTTCGAGCTACAATGAGCAGTTCTTC.

The CDR3 protein is CAWSALLAPDTQYF. CDR3 in DNA: TGTGCCTGGAGCGCCCTTTTGGCCCCAGATACGCAGTATTTT. The rearrangement links TRBV30 to TRBJ2-3; D uncertain. Trimming removed 3 bases from V and 4 bases from J, with 14 bases in between. This CDR3 has 14 residues. Germline V gene data show CDR1 as GTSNPN and CDR2 as SVGIG (reference sequence). Filled out from reference TRBV30 and TRBJ2-3, the complete variable domain reads SQTIHQWPATLVQPVGSPLSLECTVEGTSNPNLYWYRQAAGRGLQLLFYSVGIGQISSEVPQNLSASRPQDRQFILSSKKLLLSDSGFYLCAWSALLAPDTQYFGPGTRLTVL.

The chain has TRBV28 and TRBJ1-1; the D is unclear. This CDR3 contains 14 residues. Deletions cut 3 bases from V and 4 bases from J, with 12 bases between. CDR1 is MDHEN, CDR2 SYDVKM, per germline. CDR3 nucleotide sequence: TGTGCCAGCAGTTTGTTCGGGGAGGGCACTGAAGCTTTCTTT. Amino acid sequence: CASSLFGEGTEAFF.

The chain couples TRBV14 to TRBJ1-4, with a weak D call TRBD1 (6 bases). CDR3 length equals 16 residues. Per the germline V gene, CDR1 is SGHDN and CDR2 is FVKESK. Trimming left V 1 base short and J 7 bases short, with 16 bases between. The CDR3 loop is CASSQASDRSSEKLFF. DNA of the CDR3: TGTGCCAGCAGCCAAGCTTCGGACAGATCGAGTGAAAAACTGTTTTTT.

The rearrangement links TRBV28 to TRBJ2-3, with TRBD1 identical over 7 bases. The germline CDR1 and CDR2 sequences are MDHEN and SYDVKM. With V trimmed by 4 bases and J by 0 bases, 10 bases remained unmatched. CDR3 length: 17 amino acids. CDR3 amino acids: CASSSRDSSPSTDTQYF. The CDR3 DNA sequence: TGTGCCAGCAGTTCACGGGACAGTAGCCCTAGCACAGATACGCAGTATTTT.

V and J are TRBV28 and TRBJ2-7, with D possibly being TRBD1 (8 bases). CDR3 length: 17 amino acids. The V end was cut by 2 bases, the J end by 4 bases, with 21 bases between. The germline V gene encodes CDR1 MDHEN and CDR2 SYDVKM. In DNA form, the CDR3 reads TGTGCCAGCAGTTTAAAATCGAAGGGAGGGGACAGGTACGAGCAGTACTTC. Protein product: CASSLKSKGGDRYEQYF.

This chain connects TRBV4-3 to TRBJ2-3; no definite D call. This CDR3 is 16 amino acids long. V lost 0 bases and J lost 2, with 12 bases in between. Germline CDR1 and CDR2: LGHNA and YSLEER. CDR3 coding DNA: TGCGCCAGCAGCCAAGATCACCAGGCTTCCACAGATACGCAGTATTTT. This gives the protein CASSQDHQASTDTQYF.

This chain links TRBV29-1 with TRBJ1-5, with a weak D call TRBD1 (5 bases). The CDR3 covers 13 residues. V dropped 4 bases and J dropped 3 bases, with 10 bases sitting between them. Looked up from germline, CDR1 is SQVTM and CDR2 is ANQGSEA. CDR3 sequence reads: CSVGVGANQPQHF. The CDR3 DNA reads as TGCAGCGTTGGGGTAGGGGCCAATCAGCCCCAGCATTTT.

This clone was observed a handful of times. The V and J genes are TRBV11-2 and TRBJ2-1; D might be TRBD1 (6 bases). The V end was cut by 10 bases, the J end by 12 bases, with 10 bases between. Germline CDR1 and CDR2: SGHAT and FQNNGV. The CDR3 spans 9 residues. The CDR3 DNA reads as TGTGCCACCCAAGGGGGGCAGTTCTTC. Encoded protein: CATQGGQFF.

Regarding this clone: An end of the junction differs from the germline gene, which may be a read error. This chain connects TRBV2 to TRBJ2-7; 13 bases match TRBD2. From germline, CDR1 is SNHLY and CDR2 FYNNEI. The CDR3 consists of 11 residues. The CDR3 sequence: CASVGLAGSHF. Here the CDR3 DNA reads TGTGCCAGCGTGGGACTAGCGGGATCCCACTTC.

This sequence joins TRBV18 and TRBJ2-2, with D perhaps TRBD2 (5 bases). V was trimmed by 0 bases and J by 5 bases, leaving 16 bases between them. The CDR3 consists of 17 residues. CDR1 KGHSH and CDR2 LQKENI come from the germline V gene. The CDR3 loop is CASSPPLELAKTGELFF. The CDR3 DNA reads as TGTGCCAGCTCACCACCACTAGAGCTAGCTAAGACCGGGGAGCTGTTTTTT.

The genes are TRBV5-1 and TRBJ2-7; tentatively, D is TRBD1 (6 bases). The length of the CDR3 is 16 residues. Per the germline V gene, CDR1 is SGHRS and CDR2 is YFSETQ. V was pared by 7 bases and J by 7 bases, with 27 bases between. This CDR3 reads CASATGTHTPMEEQYF. The DNA for the CDR3 is TGCGCCAGCGCAACCGGGACACACACGCCGATGGAGGAGCAGTACTTC.

This clone occurred once. This chain uses TRBV9 with TRBJ2-5; 10 bases are shared with TRBD2. V was pared by 3 bases and J by 0 bases, with 5 bases of the junction left unmatched. The CDR3 is 16 residues long. Germline CDR1 SGDLS, CDR2 YYNGEE. This chain's CDR3 is CASSDLAGAYQETQYF. CDR3 sequence (DNA): TGTGCCAGCAGCGACCTAGCGGGGGCGTACCAAGAGACCCAGTACTTC.

This chain joins TRBV2 and TRBJ2-2; perhaps TRBD2 as D (6 bases). V lost 3 bases to trimming and J lost 2 bases, with 10 bases between them. CDR3 size: 15 residues. The germline gives CDR1 SNHLY, CDR2 FYNNEI. The CDR3 DNA follows: TGTGCCAGCAGTGAGGAGGAGGGTAACACCGGGGAGCTGTTTTTT. Protein: CASSEEEGNTGELFF.

The J gene is TRBJ2-5, the V gene TRBV13; 9 bases agree with TRBD2. Germline V CDR1 and CDR2: PRHDT, FYEKMQ (reference sequence). This CDR3 region has 18 residues. V dropped 2 bases and J dropped 5; count of bases not matched to a gene: 15. Here the CDR3 reads CASSLWVGLAGAYETQYF. For the CDR3, the DNA is TGTGCCAGCAGCTTATGGGTCGGATTAGCGGGAGCGTATGAGACCCAGTACTTC.

The chain recombines TRBV7-9 with TRBJ1-2; tentatively, D is TRBD1 (6 bases). This CDR3 has 14 amino acids. Per germline, CDR1 SEHNR and CDR2 FQNEAQ (reference sequence). Trimming shortened V by 1 base and J by 4 bases, and 10 bases separated the two germline ends. The CDR3 coding sequence is TGTGCCAGCAGCTTAGTTGGACAGTCCTATGGCTACACCTTC. It specifies CASSLVGQSYGYTF.

V is TRBV9 and J is TRBJ2-5, with a tentative D call TRBD1 (5 bases). Looked up from germline, CDR1 is SGDLS and CDR2 is YYNGEE. V was trimmed by 0 bases and J by 5 bases, leaving 5 bases between them. This CDR3 is built from 12 residues. CDR3 region: CASSVEGETQYF. CDR3 nucleotide sequence: TGTGCCAGCAGCGTAGAGGGGGAGACCCAGTACTTC.

V gene TRBV19 combines with J gene TRBJ2-5, with 11 bases identical to TRBD1. Unmatched junction bases numbered 6, after V lost 4 bases and J lost 5 bases. The CDR3 is 15 residues long. Germline V gene data show CDR1 as LNHDA and CDR2 as SQIVND (reference sequence). CDR3 coding DNA: TGTGCCAGTAGTACTGGACAGGGGGCATTTGAGACCCAGTACTTC. This codes for CASSTGQGAFETQYF.

The rearrangement links TRBV4-3 to TRBJ1-1, with TRBD1 matching over 8 bases. CDR3 length: 16 amino acids. Germline CDR1 LGHNA, CDR2 YSLEER. V gave up 2 bases and J gave up 6 bases; unmatched junction bases: 11. This CDR3 is CASSQYSQGGASEAFF. The CDR3 DNA reads as TGCGCCAGCAGCCAATACTCACAGGGGGGCGCTTCTGAAGCTTTCTTT.

The rearrangement joins TRBV11-2 to TRBJ2-1; the match to TRBD2 covers 9 bases. J was trimmed by 2 bases and V by 6 bases; bases with no gene match: 14. The CDR3 spans 18 residues. Germline V CDR1 and CDR2: SGHAT, FQNNGV. This CDR3 reads CASRPIVTGGGAYNEQFF. CDR3 DNA sequence: TGTGCCAGCAGACCGATCGTCACAGGCGGGGGGGCCTACAATGAGCAGTTCTTC.

This chain connects TRBV5-1 to TRBJ1-5; 8 bases are shared with TRBD1. The CDR3 extends over 14 amino acids. Germline V lookup: CDR1 SGHRS, CDR2 YFSETQ. The V segment lost 0 bases and the J segment 4 bases; nucleotides outside the gene matches: 0. CDR3: CASSLGTGNQPQHF. CDR3 bases: TGCGCCAGCAGCTTGGGGACAGGGAATCAGCCCCAGCATTTT.

V usage is TRBV9 and J usage is TRBJ2-2, with D unresolved. CDR1 SGDLS and CDR2 YYNGEE come from the germline V gene. V lost 3 bases and J 0 bases, leaving 12 bases between the germline ends. The CDR3 loop spans 16 amino acids. CDR3 region: CASSESGRSNTGELFF. The CDR3 nucleotides read TGTGCCAGCAGCGAGAGTGGTAGATCGAACACCGGGGAGCTGTTTTTT.

The chain recombines TRBV6-1 with TRBJ1-1; D unclear. CDR1 is MNHNS, CDR2 SASEGT, per germline. V lost 8 bases and J 4 bases, leaving 14 bases between the germline ends. There are 13 residues in the CDR3. The CDR3 bases are TGTGCCAGCGACGTGGCTGGGAGCACTGAAGCTTTCTTT. Protein: CASDVAGSTEAFF.

The chain is built from TRBV7-7 and TRBJ2-5, with 8 bases matching TRBD1. The trim removed 5 bases at V and 9 bases at J, leaving 11 bases unmatched. The CDR3 has 14 amino acids. Germline CDR1 reads SSHAT; CDR2 reads FNYEAQ (reference sequence). The CDR3 DNA is TGTGCCAGCAGCCCCTTGGACAGGGTAGGGGCCCAGTACTTC. Its translation: CASSPLDRVGAQYF. Full variable domain (missing parts from reference TRBV7-7 and TRBJ2-5): GAGVSQSPRYKVTKRGQDVTLRCDPISSHATLYWYQQALGQGPEFLTYFNYEAQPDKSGLPSDRFSAERPEGSISTLTIQRTEQRDSAMYRCASSPLDRVGAQYFGPGTRLLVL.

This clone came up once. This chain links TRBV28 with TRBJ1-2; weak D call: TRBD1 (6 bases). CDR1 is MDHEN, CDR2 SYDVKM, per germline. The CDR3 spans 13 residues. Deletions cut 6 bases from V and 2 bases from J, with 10 bases between. The CDR3 DNA is TGTGCCAGCAGGAGACAGGCGAACTATGGCTACACCTTC. It yields the protein CASRRQANYGYTF.